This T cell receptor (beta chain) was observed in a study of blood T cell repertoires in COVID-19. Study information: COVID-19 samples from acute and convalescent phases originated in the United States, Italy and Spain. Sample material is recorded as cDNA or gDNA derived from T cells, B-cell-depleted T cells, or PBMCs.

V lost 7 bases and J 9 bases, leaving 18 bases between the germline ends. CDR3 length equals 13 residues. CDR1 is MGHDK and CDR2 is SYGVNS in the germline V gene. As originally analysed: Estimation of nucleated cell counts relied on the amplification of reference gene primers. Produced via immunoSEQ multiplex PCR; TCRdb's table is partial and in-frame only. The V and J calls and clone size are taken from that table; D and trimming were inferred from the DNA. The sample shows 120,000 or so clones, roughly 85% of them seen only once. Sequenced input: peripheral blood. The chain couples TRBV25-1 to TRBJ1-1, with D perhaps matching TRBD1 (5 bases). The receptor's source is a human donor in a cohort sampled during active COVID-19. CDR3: CASKGGEREKAFF. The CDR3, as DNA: TGTGCCAGCAAAGGAGGGGAAAGGGAAAAAGCTTTCTTT.